Listed below are T cell receptor beta chains from one sample, sequenced in a study of T-cell memory formation after mild COVID-19. Using its own MiXCR run on the 5' RACE reads, TCRdb lists one record per CDR3 protein. This table holds a few hundred thousand distinct CDR3 sequences, less than 25% found once. Sequences were obtained from PBMCs or a T cell subset sorted from them (not recorded which). These receptors all come from an adult woman who had mild COVID-19 (a few samples of this study predate the infection). Cell type and time point are not known. CDR3s include the opening cysteine and the closing phenylalanine or tryptophan. The D gene is left open where the match is weak. Clone size is not always given. Where it is, it says once, few, many or a class for expanded clones.

CDR3 length | J gene | clone size | D gene | V gene | CDR3 protein | CDR3 DNA
14 | TRBJ2-7 | . | . | TRBV28 | CASRTDRDFYEQYF | TGTGCCAGCAGGACTGACAGGGACTTCTACGAGCAGTACTTC
16 | TRBJ2-1 | few | . | TRBV12-3/TRBV12-4 | CASRPRGMTVDNEQFF | TGTGCCAGCAGACCAAGGGGGATGACAGTCGACAATGAGCAGTTCTTC
15 | TRBJ2-5 | few | . | TRBV9 | CASSVFWGLKETQYF | TGTGCCAGCAGCGTATTCTGGGGACTCAAAGAGACCCAGTACTTC
14 | TRBJ2-5 | few | . | TRBV12-3/TRBV12-4 | CASSFSRVEKTQYF | TGTGCCAGCAGTTTTAGTCGGGTCGAAAAGACCCAGTACTTC
14 | TRBJ2-3 | . | . | TRBV10-2 | CASSDGRRADTQYF | TGCGCCAGCAGTGATGGTCGTAGGGCAGATACGCAGTATTTT
12 | TRBJ2-3 | . | . | TRBV11-2 | CASSLWADTQYF | TGTGCCAGCAGCTTATGGGCAGATACGCAGTATTTT
10 | TRBJ2-1 | few | . | TRBV6-1 | CASNDGEQFF | TGTGCCAGCAATGACGGGGAGCAGTTCTTC
17 | TRBJ2-3 | . | TRBD2 | TRBV4-2 | CASSQDGLAASTDTQYF | TGTGCCAGCAGCCAAGACGGACTAGCGGCTAGCACAGATACGCAGTATTTT
17 | TRBJ2-2 | . | TRBD1 | TRBV5-6 | CASSLSLGTGATGELFF | TGTGCCAGCAGCTTATCTCTAGGGACAGGAGCCACCGGGGAGCTGTTTTTT
13 | TRBJ2-7 | . | . | TRBV14 | CASSQVALGEQYF | TGTGCCAGCAGCCAAGTGGCCTTGGGGGAGCAGTACTTC
15 | TRBJ1-1 | . | TRBD1 | TRBV29-1 | CSVKGGSTMNTEAFF | TGCAGCGTTAAAGGGGGCTCTACGATGAACACTGAAGCTTTCTTT
16 | TRBJ1-2 | few | TRBD1 | TRBV3-1 | CASSRPGQGVDYGYTF | TGTGCCAGCAGCCGACCCGGACAGGGTGTGGACTATGGCTACACCTTC
15 | TRBJ2-1 | . | . | TRBV19 | CASSIGAGGYNEQFF | TGTGCCAGTAGTATCGGGGCAGGAGGCTACAATGAGCAGTTCTTC
16 | TRBJ1-2 | few | TRBD1 | TRBV29-1 | CSVAYGGTGVGYGYTF | TGCAGCGTGGCGTATGGGGGGACAGGGGTAGGCTATGGCTACACCTTC
13 | TRBJ1-1 | many | . | TRBV7-7 | CASSPSLNTEAFF | TGTGCTAGCAGCCCGAGCCTGAACACTGAAGCTTTCTTT
14 | TRBJ1-1 | . | . | TRBV7-2 | CASSFAGVTPEAFF | TGTGCCAGCAGCTTCGCAGGGGTGACGCCTGAAGCTTTCTTT
14 | TRBJ2-2 | . | . | TRBV7-9 | CASSFSERHGELFF | TGTGCCAGCAGCTTTTCGGAGAGGCACGGGGAGCTGTTTTTT
14 | TRBJ2-1 | . | TRBD2 | TRBV29-1 | CSAPPSLAGDEQFF | TGCAGCGCCCCCCCGAGCCTAGCGGGAGATGAGCAGTTCTTC
13 | TRBJ2-6 | many | . | TRBV29-1 | CSVAGSGANVLTF | TGCAGCGTTGCGGGCTCTGGGGCCAACGTCCTGACTTTC
15 | TRBJ2-1 | . | TRBD1 | TRBV7-9 | CASSLKQGALNEQFF | TGTGCCAGCAGCTTGAAACAGGGGGCTTTAAATGAGCAGTTCTTC
15 | TRBJ1-2 | few | . | TRBV7-9 | CASSFELAVDYGYTF | TGTGCCAGCAGCTTTGAACTGGCAGTAGACTATGGCTACACCTTC
17 | TRBJ2-1 | few | TRBD2 | TRBV7-8 | CASSSKTSGGYYNEQFF | TGTGCCAGCAGCTCTAAGACTAGCGGGGGATACTACAATGAGCAGTTCTTC
14 | TRBJ2-2 | few | . | TRBV24-1 | CATSDALIAGELFF | TGTGCCACCAGTGACGCCTTAATCGCCGGGGAGCTGTTTTTT
15 | TRBJ2-1 | . | TRBD1 | TRBV4-2 | CASSRDRGLHNEQFF | TGTGCCAGCAGCCGAGACAGGGGACTGCACAATGAGCAGTTCTTC
14 | TRBJ2-7 | many | . | TRBV12-3/TRBV12-4 | CASSPGVSSYEQYF | TGTGCCAGCAGTCCGGGGGTTAGCTCCTACGAGCAGTACTTC
16 | TRBJ1-1 | . | . | TRBV6-5 | CASRDAWGLSNTEAFF | TGTGCCAGCAGAGACGCGTGGGGCCTTTCGAACACTGAAGCTTTCTTT
16 | TRBJ2-7 | few | TRBD2 | TRBV11-2 | CASSNRASGRPYEQYF | TGTGCCAGCAGCAACCGAGCTAGCGGGAGACCCTACGAGCAGTACTTC
16 | TRBJ2-7 | . | . | TRBV4-2 | CASSQAAFLELYEQYF | TGTGCCAGCAGCCAAGCCGCCTTTCTAGAGCTCTACGAGCAGTACTTC
14 | TRBJ2-3 | . | . | TRBV20-1 | CSARSGARTDTQYF | TGCAGTGCTAGAAGCGGAGCCCGCACAGATACGCAGTATTTT
11 | TRBJ1-1 | few | . | TRBV29-1 | CSPTVNTEAFF | TGCAGCCCCACCGTGAACACTGAAGCTTTCTTT
14 | TRBJ2-1 | few | TRBD2 | TRBV13 | CASSLGAGVGEQFF | TGTGCCAGCAGCTTAGGGGCGGGAGTTGGGGAGCAGTTCTTC
16 | TRBJ2-3 | few | TRBD2 | TRBV7-2 | CASSLAGRGVTDTQYF | TGTGCCAGCAGCTTAGCCGGCCGGGGGGTCACAGATACGCAGTATTTT
15 | TRBJ2-2 | few | . | TRBV5-5 | CASSLPGATTGELFF | TGTGCCAGCAGCTTGCCCGGGGCCACCACCGGGGAGCTGTTTTTT
13 | TRBJ2-5 | few | . | TRBV2 | CASSTGPRETQYF | TGTGCCAGCAGCACCGGGCCCAGGGAGACCCAGTACTTC
19 | TRBJ2-1 | . | TRBD2 | TRBV6-5 | CASSYSGTSGGASPHEQFF | TGTGCCAGCAGTTACTCAGGGACTAGCGGGGGGGCTAGTCCCCATGAGCAGTTCTTC
14 | TRBJ2-7 | . | TRBD2 | TRBV5-1 | CASSLELAVYEQYF | TGCGCCAGCAGCTTGGAACTAGCGGTTTACGAGCAGTACTTC
19 | TRBJ1-3 | . | TRBD1 | TRBV12-3/TRBV12-4 | CASSFLSAGGSSSGNTIYF | TGTGCCAGCAGTTTCCTTTCGGCAGGGGGTTCCTCCTCTGGAAACACCATATATTTT